Presented here are 26 T cell receptor beta chains from one specimen sequenced in a study of T cells in Graves' hyperthyroidism and ophthalmopathy. It was RNA transcripts that yielded the amplified TCR beta CDR3 regions. HTBI primers drove first-round RT-PCR of the TCR CDR3. TCRdb reanalysed the multiplex PCR reads using MiXCR and keeps one entry per CDR3 protein. This repertoire shows 640,000 or so distinct CDR3 sequences, roughly 14% found once; its top ten account for about 4%. Sequenced: blood. The receptors come from a woman between 35 and 50 years old with Graves' ophthalmopathy.

The chain is built from TRBV19 and TRBJ2-2; no definite D call. Trimming removed 8 bases from V and 2 bases from J, with 12 bases in between. Germline CDR1 is LNHDA and CDR2 is SQIVND (reference sequence). The CDR3 contains 14 residues. DNA of the CDR3: TGTGCCAGTCGATGGGTCCGAAACACCGGGGAGCTGTTTTTT. It translates to CASRWVRNTGELFF. The full variable domain, its missing parts supplied by reference TRBV19 and TRBJ2-2, is DGGITQSPKYLFRKEGQNVTLSCEQNLNHDAMYWYRQDPGQGLRLIYYSQIVNDFQKGDIAEGYSVSREKKESFPLTVTSAQKNPTAFYLCASRWVRNTGELFFGEGSRLTVL.

This clonotype was seen more than once but under ten times. The chain uses TRBV18 and TRBJ2-7; 8 bases are a match to TRBD2. V shed 1 base, J shed 0 bases, and the junction held 8 bases outside the gene matches. The V gene's germline CDR1 is KGHSH and CDR2 LQKENI. This CDR3 contains 17 residues. The CDR3: CASSPRGPGTSSYEQYF. CDR3 in DNA: TGTGCCAGCTCACCACGGGGGCCGGGGACTAGCTCCTACGAGCAGTACTTC. Together with reference TRBV18 and TRBJ2-7, the CDR3 gives the full variable domain: NAGVMQNPRHLVRRRGQEARLRCSPMKGHSHVYWYRQLPEEGLKFMVYLQKENIIDESGMPKERFSAEFPKEGPSILRIQQVVRGDSAAYFCASSPRGPGTSSYEQYFGPGTRLTVT.

The chain couples TRBV20-1 to TRBJ1-5; 9 bases line up with TRBD1. Germline V gene sequence: CDR1 DFQATT, CDR2 SNEGSKA (reference sequence). This CDR3 comprises 16 residues. J gave up 6 bases and V 0 bases, and 9 bases lay outside the gene matches. The CDR3 spells CSARDSAGTGSQPQHF. DNA for the CDR3: TGCAGTGCTAGAGATTCCGCCGGGACAGGGAGTCAGCCCCAGCATTTT.

The chain couples TRBV15 to TRBJ1-1, with TRBD1 matching over 7 bases. The V gene's germline CDR1 is LNHNV and CDR2 YYDKDF (reference sequence). V was clipped by 2 bases and J by 6 bases; unmatched bases: 9. The CDR3 contains 15 residues. CDR3 DNA sequence: TGTGCCACCAGCAGACAGGGGGGTGTTAGCGCTGAAGCTTTCTTT. It translates to CATSRQGGVSAEAFF.

The sample holds many counts of this clonotype. The chain uses TRBV29-1 and TRBJ2-7, with no clear D. Trimming shortened V by 5 bases and J by 3 bases, and 17 bases separated the two germline ends. Per germline, CDR1 SQVTM and CDR2 ANQGSEA. The CDR3 length is 14 residues. CDR3 sequence (DNA): TGCAGCGTTTATCTTCGACAATCCTACTACGAGCAGTACTTC. Protein product: CSVYLRQSYYEQYF.

The sample holds many counts of this clonotype. The gene calls are TRBV6-2 or TRBV6-3 and TRBJ2-5, with no clear D. This CDR3 has 14 amino acids. Germline values: CDR1 MNHEY, CDR2 SVGEGT. Trimming left V 6 bases short and J 2 bases short, with 13 bases between. In nucleotides, the CDR3 is TGTGCCAGCAGCCGGAACTATGCACAAGAGACCCAGTACTTC. This codes for CASSRNYAQETQYF.

This clonotype was detected only a few times. The gene calls are TRBV28 and TRBJ2-7; a possible D gene is TRBD1 (6 bases). Germline V gives CDR1 MDHEN, CDR2 SYDVKM. The CDR3 extends over 14 amino acids. The V end lost 6 bases, the J end lost 3 bases, and 15 bases lay between the germline ends. This CDR3 reads CASRGAASFYEQYF. The CDR3 DNA follows: TGTGCCAGCAGGGGGGCGGCCTCATTCTACGAGCAGTACTTC.

The sample holds a few counts of this clonotype. The chain joins TRBV28 to TRBJ1-5; TRBD1 is a possible D gene (6 bases). V was cut by 2 bases and J by 9 bases, with 17 bases left in between. The CDR3 consists of 15 residues. Germline loops: CDR1 MDHEN, CDR2 SYDVKM. The CDR3 sequence: CASSLQGTLYRPQHF. For the CDR3, the DNA is TGTGCCAGCAGTTTACAGGGGACCCTCTATAGGCCCCAGCATTTT.

The rearrangement uses TRBV6-2 or TRBV6-3 and TRBJ1-1; possibly TRBD1 for D (5 bases). The CDR3 loop spans 14 amino acids. V was trimmed by 2 bases and J by 4 bases, leaving 11 bases between them. The V gene's germline CDR1 is MNHEY and CDR2 SVGEGT. The CDR3 reads CASSYGRGTTEAFF. The DNA of the CDR3 is TGTGCCAGCAGTTACGGGCGGGGGACCACTGAAGCTTTCTTT.

CDR3: CASRLTAYEQYF. The DNA of the CDR3 is TGTGCCAGCAGATTAACGGCATACGAGCAGTACTTC. The chain is built from TRBV4-2 and TRBJ2-7; no firm D call. Germline CDR1 LGHNA, CDR2 YNFKEQ. The V gene lost 6 bases and the J gene lost 4 bases, with 10 bases spanning the gap. CDR3 length equals 12 residues.

There are many counts of this clonotype. Written as DNA, the CDR3 is TGTGCCAGCAGCTTAGCTCGGACTTACACCGGGGAGCTGTTTTTT. It yields the protein CASSLARTYTGELFF. The chain employs TRBV7-8 and TRBJ2-2; D may be TRBD2 (5 bases). The V gene lost 0 bases and the J gene lost 3 bases, with 8 bases spanning the gap. This CDR3 has 15 residues. The germline V gene encodes CDR1 SGHVS and CDR2 FQNEAQ.

This clonotype was seen many times. The chain employs TRBV6-2 or TRBV6-3 and TRBJ2-7; TRBD2 aligns across 12 bases. J lost 3 bases, V lost 2 bases, and 5 bases had no gene match. Germline V lookup: CDR1 MNHEY, CDR2 SVGEGT. The CDR3 has 16 amino acids. DNA for the CDR3: TGTGCCAGCAGTTACCCTGGACTAGCGGGGCACTACGAGCAGTACTTC. This codes for CASSYPGLAGHYEQYF.

This clonotype came up many times. J is TRBJ2-7 and V is TRBV24-1; 9 bases fit TRBD2. The germline V gene has CDR1 KGHDR and CDR2 SFDVKD. CDR3 length: 13 residues. V lost 6 bases to trimming and J lost 6 bases; unmatched junction nucleotides: 5. The CDR3 is CATSSGLAVEQYF. The CDR3 region has the DNA TGTGCCACCAGTTCGGGACTAGCTGTCGAGCAGTACTTC.

This clonotype was detected a few times. The gene calls are TRBV9 and TRBJ1-3; D uncertain. Trimming stripped 4 bases from V and 0 bases from J, with 14 bases between. Germline V gene lookup returns CDR1 SGDLS and CDR2 YYNGEE. The CDR3 runs to 16 residues. CDR3: CASSPNTFNSGNTIYF. The CDR3 bases are TGTGCCAGCAGCCCCAATACTTTCAACTCTGGAAACACCATATATTTT.

This clonotype was seen ten or more times. The rearrangement uses TRBV29-1 and TRBJ1-1, with D hard to call. V gave up 5 bases and J gave up 0 bases, with 13 bases separating them. The CDR3 covers 14 residues. The germline V gene encodes CDR1 SQVTM and CDR2 ANQGSEA. The CDR3 DNA sequence: TGCAGCGTTCGCGACGCCCTCATGAACACTGAAGCTTTCTTT. This sequence encodes CSVRDALMNTEAFF.

Many counts were recorded for this clonotype. V usage is TRBV19 and J usage is TRBJ2-6; possible D gene TRBD1, 5 bases. The CDR3 is 15 residues long. Trimming pared 4 bases from V and 4 bases from J, leaving 11 bases between. Germline values: CDR1 LNHDA, CDR2 SQIVND (reference sequence). The CDR3 sequence is CASSTTGSGANVLTF. DNA for the CDR3: TGTGCCAGTAGTACCACAGGTTCGGGGGCCAACGTCCTGACTTTC.

This clonotype occurred many times. V is TRBV7-2 and J is TRBJ1-2, with 9 nucleotides matching TRBD1. The CDR3 spans 16 residues. V lost 0 bases and J lost 2; bases outside the gene matches: 4. Per germline, CDR1 SGHTA and CDR2 FQGNSA. CDR3 bases: TGTGCCAGCAGCTTAGCGGCCGGGACAGGGAACTATGGCTACACCTTC. This gives the protein CASSLAAGTGNYGYTF.

This clonotype was observed a handful of times. This sequence joins TRBV7-2 and TRBJ2-5; the match to TRBD1 covers 7 bases. J gave up 7 bases and V 6 bases, and 5 bases lay outside the gene matches. The CDR3 has 12 residues. The germline V gene has CDR1 SGHTA and CDR2 FQGNSA. CDR3 in amino acids: CASSGTAVTQYF. Here the CDR3 DNA reads TGTGCCAGCAGTGGGACAGCAGTGACCCAGTACTTC.

This clonotype was counted at least ten times. The chain has TRBV30 and TRBJ2-7; 11 bases fit TRBD1. Trimming at V came to 4 bases and at J to 2 bases, leaving 10 bases not matched to a gene. Germline V gene data show CDR1 as GTSNPN and CDR2 as SVGIG (reference sequence). The CDR3 has 16 amino acids. In DNA form, the CDR3 reads TGTGCCTGGATTAAAACAACGGGACAGGGGGCCTACGAGCAGTACTTC. It is translated as CAWIKTTGQGAYEQYF.

Here the CDR3 reads CATSRDRSRNTEAFF. The CDR3 DNA is TGTGCCACCAGCAGAGATCGGTCGAGGAACACTGAAGCTTTCTTT. This chain connects TRBV15 to TRBJ1-1; D call uncertain. CDR1 is LNHNV, CDR2 YYDKDF, per germline (reference sequence). The CDR3 contains 15 residues. Trimming stripped 0 bases from V and 1 base from J, with 9 bases between.

At least ten counts were recorded for this clonotype. This chain uses TRBV7-8 with TRBJ2-7; perhaps TRBD1 as D (7 bases). The CDR3 contains 13 residues. Looked up from germline, CDR1 is SGHVS and CDR2 is FQNEAQ. V lost 5 bases, J lost 7 bases, and 15 bases lay in between. The CDR3 sequence: CASSLVTGREQYF. CDR3 DNA sequence: TGTGCCAGCAGCCTAGTGACAGGGAGGGAGCAGTACTTC.

In this sample, this clonotype turned up many times. This CDR3 is CASSEVSSFYGYTF. In nucleotides, the CDR3 is TGTGCCAGCAGTGAAGTATCGTCCTTCTATGGCTACACCTTC. This sequence joins TRBV2 and TRBJ1-2, with unresolved D. CDR3 length equals 14 residues. V gave up 1 base and J gave up 4 bases, with 10 bases separating them. CDR1 SNHLY and CDR2 FYNNEI come from the germline V gene.

This clonotype was counted many times. This rearrangement joins TRBV9 to TRBJ1-2; D not resolved. Per the germline V gene, CDR1 is SGDLS and CDR2 is YYNGEE. The CDR3 covers 14 residues. Deletions cut 0 bases from V and 4 bases from J, with 10 bases between. CDR3 bases: TGTGCCAGCAGCGTAGGGCCGGATTCCTATGGCTACACCTTC. Its translation is CASSVGPDSYGYTF.

The V gene is TRBV6-2 or TRBV6-3, the J gene TRBJ2-7; no firm D call. Germline CDR1 and CDR2: MNHEY and SVGEGT. Trimming cost V 5 bases and J 5 bases, with 16 bases left between them. This CDR3 has 14 amino acids. The chain's CDR3 is CASSLAGASHEQYF. Written as DNA, the CDR3 is TGTGCCAGCAGTCTGGCCGGAGCGTCCCACGAGCAGTACTTC.

The V call is TRBV20-1, the J call TRBJ2-7; D perhaps matches TRBD1 (6 bases). V lost 0 bases to trimming and J lost 0 bases, with 12 bases between them. The CDR3 spans 15 residues. CDR1 is DFQATT, CDR2 SNEGSKA, per germline (reference sequence). CDR3 DNA: TGCAGTGCTAGAGACAGGCAGGGGCCCTCCTACGAGCAGTACTTC. This codes for CSARDRQGPSYEQYF.

This clonotype appeared many times. V usage is TRBV20-1 and J usage is TRBJ2-7; TRBD2 is a possible D gene (6 bases). This CDR3 region has 13 residues. V lost 0 bases and J 4 bases, leaving 10 bases between the germline ends. The germline V gene has CDR1 DFQATT and CDR2 SNEGSKA (reference sequence). CDR3 loop: CSARDGRGYEQYF. The CDR3 nucleotides read TGCAGTGCTAGAGACGGGAGAGGATACGAGCAGTACTTC.